This T cell receptor beta chain was sequenced during a study of cytomegalovirus exposure and HLA in healthy donors. Remarks on this clone: An end of the junction differs from the germline gene, which may be a read error. Other DNA variants within this sample encode the same CDR3.

Primers included in the PCR were 60 Vbeta and 13 Jbeta primers. Sequenced by immunoSEQ multiplex PCR; TCRdb stores in-frame clones only, minus some. The sample's table shows about 200,000 clones. CDR3 length: 14 residues. Per germline, CDR1 SGHNT and CDR2 YYREEE (reference sequence). Sequenced sample: PBMCs. The rearrangement uses TRBV5-4 and TRBJ2-3, with a possible D match to TRBD1 (5 bases). This sequence was found in a man aged 25 to 40 in good health and CMV-seronegative. CDR3 region: CASSSQGSTDTQYF. The CDR3 DNA reads TGTGCCAGCAGCAGTCAGGGAAGCACAGATACACAGTATTTT. The full variable domain, with the rest looked up from reference TRBV5-4 and TRBJ2-3, is ETGVTQSPTHLIKTRGQQVTLRCSSQSGHNTVSWYQQALGQGPQFIFQYYREEENGRGNFPPRFSGLQFPNYSSELNVNALELDDSALYLCASSSQGSTDTQYFGPGTRLTVL.